The 30 T cell receptor beta chains below come from one sample, sequenced in a study of blood T cells in healthy people across ages. Primers used in a second PCR of roughly 6 to 11 cycles were a sample-barcoded 5' primer and a J-beta primer mix. Each CDR3 protein is one row after TCRdb ran MiXCR on the 5' RACE reads. The data hold hundreds of thousands of distinct CDR3 sequences, with approximately 30% observed a single time. The material sequenced was blood. Receptors were obtained from an elderly woman in good health.

This clonotype was picked up many times. V usage is TRBV7-2 and J usage is TRBJ2-7, with D possibly matching TRBD2 (6 bases). Looked up from germline, CDR1 is SGHTA and CDR2 is FQGNSA. With 6 bases removed from V and 4 bases from J, the gap between germline ends came to 16 bases. CDR3 length: 14 residues. DNA for the CDR3: TGTGCCAGCAGTCAACGCGGGGCAGTATACGAGCAGTACTTC. Protein sequence: CASSQRGAVYEQYF.

The gene calls are TRBV13 and TRBJ2-1, with a weak D call TRBD2 (6 bases). Germline V gives CDR1 PRHDT, CDR2 FYEKMQ (reference sequence). The CDR3 runs to 13 residues. V was clipped by 0 bases and J by 11 bases, with 11 bases between them. CDR3 sequence (DNA): TGTGCCAGCAGCTTAGGGGGACTCGGGCAGCAGTTCTTC. Protein: CASSLGGLGQQFF.

For this clonotype: A junction end diverges from the germline sequence, so it may reflect a read error. The V and J genes are TRBV5-1 and TRBJ2-6, with a weak D call TRBD2 (6 bases). CDR1 and CDR2 from the germline V gene are SGHRS and YFSETQ. The CDR3 is made up of 14 amino acids. The chain's CDR3 is CASRRDSGVNVLTF. CDR3 bases: TGTGCCAGCAGAAGGGACTCTGGGGTCAACGTCCTGACTTTC.

This clonotype occurred once. A single base separates this from a much larger clone, so it may be a read error. As the CDR3 is not closed by the conserved phenylalanine or tryptophan, this likely results from a read error. V gene TRBV9 combines with J gene TRBJ1-2; TRBD1 might be the D (6 bases). V lost 6 bases to trimming and J lost 0 bases, with 12 bases between them. The CDR3 has 14 residues. The germline CDR1 and CDR2 sequences are SGDLS and YYNGEE. In DNA, the CDR3 is TGTGCCAGCACCTTACAGGGATCTAACTATGGCTACACCTTA. Its protein is CASTLQGSNYGYTL.

The genes are TRBV28 and TRBJ1-1; TRBD1 matches at 8 bases. The germline V gene encodes CDR1 MDHEN and CDR2 SYDVKM. Trimming took 4 bases from V and 0 from J; bases not matched to a gene: 7. CDR3 size: 16 residues. The CDR3 reads CASSWTWTGMNTEAFF. In DNA, the CDR3 is TGTGCCAGCAGTTGGACTTGGACAGGGATGAACACTGAAGCTTTCTTT. Drawing the rest from reference TRBV28 and TRBJ1-1, the complete variable domain is DVKVTQSSRYLVKRTGEKVFLECVQDMDHENMFWYRQDPGLGLRLIYFSYDVKMKEKGDIPEGYSVSREKKERFSLILESASTNQTSMYLCASSWTWTGMNTEAFFGQGTRLTVV.

The chain has TRBV28 and TRBJ1-2; 7 bases line up with TRBD1. Germline-derived CDR1 and CDR2 are MDHEN and SYDVKM. CDR3 size: 12 residues. J lost 7 bases, V lost 6 bases, and 5 bases had no gene match. CDR3 bases: TGTGCCAGCAGCTCAGGGGGGATTGGCTACACCTTC. Protein product: CASSSGGIGYTF.

The J gene is TRBJ2-1, the V gene TRBV3-1; TRBD2 matches at 9 bases. With 4 bases clipped from V and 9 bases from J, the junction kept 16 bases outside the gene matches. The germline V gene has CDR1 LGHDT and CDR2 YNNKEL (reference sequence). The length of the CDR3 is 17 residues. The CDR3 coding sequence is TGTGCCAGCAGCCGCAAGGGGGGGCTAGCGGGGTGGGGTGAGCAGTTCTTC. Amino acid sequence: CASSRKGGLAGWGEQFF.

With respect to this clonotype: A read error may produce the germline difference seen at one junction end. The chain combines TRBV3-1 with TRBJ2-5, with D unresolved. This CDR3 has 15 residues. Germline V gene data show CDR1 as LGHDT and CDR2 as YNNKEL (reference sequence). CDR3 residues: CASSQMAGPGEAQCF. The CDR3 DNA reads as TGTGCCAGCAGCCAAATGGCAGGACCAGGAGAGGCCCAGTGCTTC.

This clonotype appeared a single time. A clone one base away is much larger, so this may be a read error. The chain carries TRBV2 and TRBJ2-1; weak D call: TRBD1 (6 bases). Germline-derived CDR1 and CDR2 are SNHLY and FYNNEI. This CDR3 is 14 amino acids long. Trimming took 2 bases from V and 9 from J, leaving 14 bases between them. CDR3 coding DNA: TGTGCCAGCAGTGAAAGTACAGGGTGGCCTGAGCAGTTCTTC. It is translated as CASSESTGWPEQFF.

This clonotype was recorded at least ten times. V usage is TRBV4-3 and J usage is TRBJ1-1; unclear D gene. V shed 2 bases and J shed 3 bases, with 7 bases lying between them. The CDR3 contains 13 residues. CDR1 is LGHNA, CDR2 YSLEER, per germline. CDR3 sequence: CASSQSVDTEAFF. The CDR3 DNA sequence: TGCGCCAGCAGCCAATCAGTGGACACTGAAGCTTTCTTT.

This clonotype was recorded at least ten times. The chain recombines TRBV6-6 with TRBJ2-1; the match to TRBD1 covers 12 bases. V shed 5 bases, J shed 9 bases, and the junction held 11 bases outside the gene matches. Germline lookup yields CDR1 MNHNY and CDR2 SVGAGI (reference sequence). CDR3 length equals 16 residues. CDR3 DNA sequence: TGTGCCAGCAGTACCACCGGGACAGGGGGCCGCCGTGAGCAGTTCTTC. This encodes CASSTTGTGGRREQFF.

This clonotype was recorded a few times. This sequence joins TRBV30 and TRBJ2-7; 9 bases align to TRBD1. CDR1 is GTSNPN and CDR2 is SVGIG in the germline V gene (reference sequence). The V gene end was trimmed by 4 bases and the J gene end by 6 bases; junction bases not matched to a gene: 4. The CDR3 is 12 residues long. The CDR3 region has the DNA TGTGCCTGGACCCCGACAGGGGGCGAGCAGTACTTC. Translating it yields CAWTPTGGEQYF.

This clonotype has only a few counts. A clone one base away is much larger, so this may be a read error. J is TRBJ2-5 and V is TRBV7-7; possibly TRBD1 for D (5 bases). CDR3 length equals 13 residues. Germline CDR1 and CDR2: SSHAT and FNYEAQ (reference sequence). DNA of the CDR3: TGTGCTAGCAGCTTACAGGTTGGGAATGAGCAGTACTTC. This sequence encodes CASSLQVGNEQYF.

The table lists this clonotype with many counts. The chain employs TRBV20-1 and TRBJ2-1; TRBD2 matches 8 bases. J gave up 6 bases and V 6 bases, and 13 bases lay outside the gene matches. Germline lookup yields CDR1 DFQATT and CDR2 SNEGSKA (reference sequence). The CDR3 extends over 15 amino acids. CDR3 sequence reads: CSAPKRGTFFNEQFF. Written as DNA, the CDR3 is TGCAGTGCACCTAAGCGGGGGACGTTTTTCAATGAGCAGTTCTTC.

This clonotype came up many times. J is TRBJ2-5 and V is TRBV5-1; D may be TRBD2 (8 bases). Germline CDR1 is SGHRS and CDR2 is YFSETQ. This CDR3 region has 16 residues. Trimming shortened V by 4 bases and J by 5 bases, and 21 bases separated the two germline ends. CDR3 in DNA: TGCGCCAGCAGCCCGACAGGGCGGGGGGCATCGGAGACCCAGTACTTC. It is translated as CASSPTGRGASETQYF.

V is TRBV7-9 and J is TRBJ2-5; D may be TRBD1 or TRBD2 (5 bases each). This CDR3 is built from 15 residues. The V gene's germline CDR1 is SEHNR and CDR2 FQNEAQ (reference sequence). DNA for the CDR3: TGTGTCGGCAGCGCTCGGGACCGTACCCAAGAGACCCAGTACTTC. Translation: CVGSARDRTQETQYF.

This clonotype was observed at least ten times. The V gene is TRBV4-3, the J gene TRBJ2-5; the match to TRBD2 covers 7 bases. The V segment lost 0 bases and the J segment 5 bases; nucleotides outside the gene matches: 6. The length of the CDR3 is 15 residues. The germline V gene has CDR1 LGHNA and CDR2 YSLEER. CDR3 region: CASSQDPGGWETQYF. CDR3 in DNA: TGCGCCAGCAGCCAAGATCCGGGGGGTTGGGAGACCCAGTACTTC.

In regard to this clonotype: A much larger clone is a single base away; this may be a read error. This sequence joins TRBV5-1 and TRBJ2-3, with D maybe TRBD1 (5 bases). The CDR3 runs 14 residues. CDR1 is SGHRS, CDR2 YFSETQ, per germline. In nucleotides, the CDR3 is TGCGCCAGCATTGACAGTTCGAGCACAGATACGCGGTATTTT. Its protein is CASIDSSSTDTRYF. Drawing the rest from reference TRBV5-1 and TRBJ2-3, the complete variable domain is KAGVTQTPRYLIKTRGQQVTLSCSPISGHRSVSWYQQTPGQGLQFLFEYFSETQRNKGNFPGRFSGRQFSNSRSEMNVSTLELGDSALYLCASIDSSSTDTRYFGPGTRLTVL.

The CDR3 coding sequence is TGCAGTGCTCCCTCGGGGGGCGGGGGGTCAGATACGCAGTATTTT. It yields the protein CSAPSGGGGSDTQYF. This chain links TRBV20-1 with TRBJ2-3, with 8 bases aligning to TRBD2. Germline loops: CDR1 DFQATT, CDR2 SNEGSKA (reference sequence). This CDR3 has 15 residues. J was trimmed by 4 bases and V by 5 bases; bases with no gene match: 11.

This clonotype was observed a few times. A much larger clone is a single base away; this may be a read error. The CDR3 is CASSLVGGITGTQYF. The CDR3 DNA reads TGTGCTAGCAGCTTAGTTGGGGGTATCACAGGTACGCAGTATTTT. The chain links TRBV7-7 to TRBJ2-3; D assignment may be TRBD1 or TRBD2 (5 bases each). Germline V lookup: CDR1 SSHAT, CDR2 FNYEAQ (reference sequence). CDR3 length: 15 residues.

As for this clonotype: A much larger clone sits a single nucleotide away, making a read error possible. This chain links TRBV30 with TRBJ2-1; the D is unclear. The J call is doubtful: the DNA matches TRBJ2-7 better. The CDR3 is made up of 13 amino acids. The V gene's germline CDR1 is GTSNPN and CDR2 SVGIG (reference sequence). CDR3 region: CAWRVGSYNEQYF. In DNA, the CDR3 is TGTGCCTGGAGGGTGGGCTCCTACAATGAGCAGTACTTC.

This clonotype was recorded at least ten times. The chain uses TRBV7-9 and TRBJ2-3, with D unclear. Germline V gene sequence: CDR1 SEHNR, CDR2 FQNEAQ (reference sequence). This CDR3 contains 14 residues. The V and J ends lost 3 bases and 0 bases respectively, with 7 bases between them. CDR3 in amino acids: CASSFTFSTDTQYF. CDR3 DNA: TGTGCCAGCAGCTTTACGTTTAGCACAGATACGCAGTATTTT.

Ten or more counts support this clonotype. The CDR3 sequence is CASSLSGGTNEKLFF. DNA of the CDR3: TGTGCCAGCAGCCTTTCAGGGGGAACTAATGAAAAACTGTTTTTT. This rearrangement joins TRBV11-2 to TRBJ1-4, with 7 bases that match TRBD1. After removal of 5 bases from V and 1 base from J, the junction contained 4 bases not matched to a gene. There are 15 residues in the CDR3. Germline values: CDR1 SGHAT, CDR2 FQNNGV.

The chain uses TRBV20-1 and TRBJ2-7, with unresolved D. V was clipped by 1 base and J by 4 bases, with 26 bases between them. Per germline, CDR1 DFQATT and CDR2 SNEGSKA (reference sequence). CDR3 length: 18 residues. The CDR3 DNA reads as TGCAGTGCTAGAGCTATTCCGGACCGCATACTTCACCCGTACGAGCAGTACTTC. Protein product: CSARAIPDRILHPYEQYF.

This clonotype was seen repeatedly, ten times or more. The chain couples TRBV14 to TRBJ1-1, with D tentatively TRBD1 (6 bases). The CDR3 loop spans 14 amino acids. Germline loops: CDR1 SGHDN, CDR2 FVKESK. V was pared by 3 bases and J by 6 bases, with 14 bases between. CDR3 loop: CASSQNLQGSEAFF. The CDR3 nucleotides are TGTGCCAGCAGCCAGAACCTACAGGGCTCTGAAGCTTTCTTT.

For this clonotype: Given a much more abundant clone one base away, this may be a read error. The chain recombines TRBV12-3 or TRBV12-4 with TRBJ2-4; possibly TRBD2 for D (7 bases). The CDR3 loop spans 14 amino acids. V lost 6 bases and J lost 13, with 22 bases in between. The CDR3 loop is CASSRFRGAYKQYF. As DNA, the CDR3 is TGTGCCAGCAGCCGATTTCGGGGGGCCTACAAGCAGTACTTC.

The V and J genes are TRBV7-2 and TRBJ2-1, with 13 bases that match TRBD2. J was trimmed by 4 bases and V by 5 bases; bases with no gene match: 5. Germline assignment: CDR1 SGHTA and CDR2 FQGNSA. The CDR3 covers 16 residues. CDR3 DNA: TGTGCCAGCAGCATCAGGACTAGCGGGAGTTACAATGAGCAGTTCTTC. Its translation is CASSIRTSGSYNEQFF.

This clonotype was recorded many times. V is TRBV7-2 and J is TRBJ2-1; TRBD2 aligns across 10 bases. Germline V lookup: CDR1 SGHTA, CDR2 FQGNSA. This CDR3 region has 15 residues. The CDR3 bases are TGTGTGACCAGGGCTAGCGGGGGTACCTACAATGAGCAGTTCTTC. This sequence encodes CVTRASGGTYNEQFF.

This clonotype was seen ten or more times. This chain joins TRBV5-5 and TRBJ1-1; 7 nucleotides agree with TRBD1. This CDR3 region has 15 residues. V shed 2 bases and J 0 bases; nucleotides not matched to a gene: 4. Germline V gene data show CDR1 as SGHKS and CDR2 as YYEKEE (reference sequence). This CDR3 is CASSFMTGLNTEAFF. CDR3 DNA sequence: TGTGCCAGCAGCTTTATGACAGGGTTGAACACTGAAGCTTTCTTT. Filled out from reference TRBV5-5 and TRBJ1-1, the complete variable domain reads DAGVTQSPTHLIKTRGQQVTLRCSPISGHKSVSWYQQVLGQGPQFIFQYYEKEERGRGNFPDRFSARQFPNYSSELNVNALLLGDSALYLCASSFMTGLNTEAFFGQGTRLTVV.

Notes on this clonotype: A much larger clone sits a single nucleotide away, making a read error possible. The chain recombines TRBV29-1 with TRBJ1-2; D is ambiguous. This CDR3 contains 13 residues. CDR1 SQVTM and CDR2 ANQGSEA come from the germline V gene. CDR3 loop: CSVTGLRVYGHTF. The CDR3 region has the DNA TGCAGCGTAACTGGGTTACGGGTCTATGGCCACACCTTC.